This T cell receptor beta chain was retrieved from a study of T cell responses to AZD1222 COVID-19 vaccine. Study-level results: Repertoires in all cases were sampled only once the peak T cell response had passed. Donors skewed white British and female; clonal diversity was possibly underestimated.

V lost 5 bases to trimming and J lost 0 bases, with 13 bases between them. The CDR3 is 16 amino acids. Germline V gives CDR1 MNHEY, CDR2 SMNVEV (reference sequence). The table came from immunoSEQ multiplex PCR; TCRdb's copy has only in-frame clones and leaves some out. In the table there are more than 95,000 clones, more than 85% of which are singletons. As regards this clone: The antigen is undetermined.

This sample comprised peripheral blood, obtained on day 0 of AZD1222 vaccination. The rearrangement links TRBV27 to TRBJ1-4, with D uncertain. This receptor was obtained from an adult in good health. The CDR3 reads CASSPTPWATNEKLFF. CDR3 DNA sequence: TGTGCCAGCAGTCCTACTCCTTGGGCAACTAATGAAAAACTGTTTTTT.